This T cell receptor (beta chain) was identified during a study of T-cell reconstitution after alpha-beta-depleted transplantation in children. This clonotype came up a few times. Construction of the TCRbeta library involved unique molecular identifiers. TCRdb processed the PCR reads anew with MiXCR; each CDR3 protein has one entry. The sample gives 300,000 or so distinct CDR3 sequences, 9.9% of which show up once; roughly a tenth is in the top ten. The V gene's germline CDR1 is SNHLY and CDR2 FYNNEI. Trimming removed 4 bases at V and 1 base at J, with 9 bases between. The CDR3 is 14 residues long. The receptor comes from a human donor who donated a stem cell graft to a child with SCID. This chain links TRBV2 with TRBJ2-3; D unclear. The material was PBMCs from the stem cell graft donor, obtained from the stem cell graft. CDR3 protein: CASSGGYRTDTQYF. The CDR3 region has the DNA TGTGCCAGCAGTGGTGGGTACCGCACAGATACGCAGTATTTT.